This T cell receptor beta chain was recovered during a study of blood T cell repertoires in COVID-19. Across the study: The United States, Italy and Spain supplied acute and convalescent COVID-19 samples. PBMCs, B-cell-depleted T cells, or T cells provided the cDNA or gDNA that made up the material.

In the source study's methods: Scientists estimated how many nucleated cells there were by amplifying reference gene primers. TCRdb's copy holds only in-frame clones and misses some; the assay was immunoSEQ multiplex PCR. The DNA gave D and trimming, while V, J and clone size come from that table. The profile covers under 250,000 clones, with 80% to 90% appearing a single time and about 9.7% taken by the ten largest. Trimming took 0 bases from V and 8 from J, leaving 9 bases between them. The CDR3 sequence is 13 residues long. Germline-derived CDR1 and CDR2 are LNHDA and SQIVND (reference sequence). The sample consisted of peripheral blood. V gene TRBV19 combines with J gene TRBJ2-3; unclear D gene. The clonotype originates from a man aged 50 to 59 with active or convalescent COVID-19. In DNA, the CDR3 is TGTGCCAGTAGTATAGATCTGAGGAGTACGCAGTATTTT. Its translation is CASSIDLRSTQYF.